This is a list of T cell receptor beta chains from one sample in a study of T cells in Graves' hyperthyroidism and ophthalmopathy. TCRdb re-called the multiplex PCR reads with MiXCR, one entry per CDR3 protein. The table shows under 500,000 distinct CDR3 sequences, with around 15% occurring only once. Sequenced material: blood. The receptors come from a man over 45 with Graves' ophthalmopathy. CDR3s include the opening cysteine and the closing phenylalanine or tryptophan. D genes are given only for firm matches. Clone size is given for some rows only: seen once, a few or many times, or a class if the clone is expanded.

clone size	V gene	D gene	J gene	CDR3 DNA	CDR3 protein
-	TRBV5-1	-	TRBJ2-5	TGCGCCAGCAGCTTGGGAGGGAGTGGTAAAGAGACCCAGTACTTC	CASSLGGSGKETQYF
-	TRBV28	-	TRBJ1-2	TGTGCCAGCAGTTTATTGGCGAGTTACTATGGCTACACCTTC	CASSLLASYYGYTF
many	TRBV15	TRBD2	TRBJ2-1	TGTGCCACCAGCAGAGATCGACTAGCGGGAGTCAATGAGCAGTTCTTC	CATSRDRLAGVNEQFF
few	TRBV19	-	TRBJ2-1	TGTGCCGTCTCCGGGGACCAATCCTACAATGAGCAGTTCTTC	CAVSGDQSYNEQFF
many	TRBV20-1	-	TRBJ2-7	TGCAGTGCTAGGAAAGGTTACTACGAGCAGTACTTC	CSARKGYYEQYF
many	TRBV11-2	-	TRBJ2-5	TGTGCCAGCAGCTTTATGGTAGGGGAGACCCAGTACTTC	CASSFMVGETQYF
many	TRBV5-1	-	TRBJ2-7	TGCGCCAGCAGCCAACTACTCAGGGCGGGAGAGCAGTACTTC	CASSQLLRAGEQYF
many	TRBV3-1	TRBD1	TRBJ2-1	TGTGCCAGCAGCCCGCGGACAGGGGACACCTACAATGAGCAGTTCTTC	CASSPRTGDTYNEQFF
few	TRBV9	TRBD2	TRBJ2-7	TGTGCCAGCAGCGAGTCTAGCGGGAGGCCCGACGAGCAGTACTTC	CASSESSGRPDEQYF
-	TRBV10-3	TRBD1	TRBJ1-6	TGTGCCATCAGCTTTATGGACAGGGATAATTCACCCCTCCACTTT	CAISFMDRDNSPLHF
many	TRBV3-1	TRBD1	TRBJ1-1	TGTGCCACCAAGGGGGACAGCATGAACACTGAAGCTTTCTTT	CATKGDSMNTEAFF
few	TRBV10-2	-	TRBJ2-3	TGCGTCAGCAGTGCCGTGAGGTTAGATACGCAGTATTTT	CVSSAVRLDTQYF
many	TRBV3-1	TRBD1	TRBJ1-1	TGTGCCAGCAGCCAGCCAAAGACAGGGATTCTCGAAGCTTTCTTT	CASSQPKTGILEAFF
-	TRBV15	-	TRBJ1-6	TGTGCCACCAGCGGACAGCCCCGGAGTTCACTCCTCCACTTT	CATSGQPRSSLLHF
-	TRBV9	TRBD1	TRBJ2-7	TGTGCCAGCAGCGGACAGGGAGCCTCCTACGAGCAGTACTTC	CASSGQGASYEQYF
many	TRBV5-4	-	TRBJ2-1	TGTGCCAGCAGCTTGGCAGACCCAGGCAGTGAGCAGTTCTTC	CASSLADPGSEQFF
few	TRBV10-3	-	TRBJ1-5	TGTGCCATCAGTGAGGGGCGGGTAGATAGCAATCAGCCCCAGCATTTT	CAISEGRVDSNQPQHF
many	TRBV7-9	-	TRBJ2-1	TGTGCCAGCAGCTCGTTCCACGGGCAGAACAATGAGCAGTTCTTC	CASSSFHGQNNEQFF
many	TRBV12-5	TRBD1	TRBJ2-7	TGTGCTAGTGGTTTGCGAAAATCCGGGACAGACTCCTACGAGCAGTACTTC	CASGLRKSGTDSYEQYF
few	TRBV4-1	-	TRBJ2-5	TGCGCCAGCAGCCAAGGGAATAGGGACCAAGAGACCCAGTACTTC	CASSQGNRDQETQYF
few	TRBV25-1	TRBD2	TRBJ2-3	TGTGCCAGCAGTGAACATGCGGGGGGCACAGATACGCAGTATTTT	CASSEHAGGTDTQYF
many	TRBV13	TRBD2	TRBJ2-3	TGTGCCAGCAGCCCTCGGACTAGCGGGACCCTCACAGATACGCAGTATTTT	CASSPRTSGTLTDTQYF
many	TRBV12-3/TRBV12-4	-	TRBJ2-6	TGTGCCAGCAGCCCGTCGCGACCGGGGATCTCTGGGGCCAACGTCCTGACTTTC	CASSPSRPGISGANVLTF
-	TRBV6-2/TRBV6-3	-	TRBJ1-2	TGTGCCAGCAGTACCGGCAGGGGACTGGCTAACTATGGCTACACCTTC	CASSTGRGLANYGYTF
-	TRBV20-1	TRBD2	TRBJ2-1	TGCAGTGCTAGGGGGGGGAGGGAGGGCTTTACCAATGAGCAGTTCTTC	CSARGGREGFTNEQFF
many	TRBV20-1	-	TRBJ2-7	TGCAGTGCTAGACCTTACAGGGAACAGGACGAGCAGTACTTC	CSARPYREQDEQYF
-	TRBV11-3	TRBD2	TRBJ2-1	TGTGCCAGCAGCCGTTCGGGACTAGCGGGAGGACCCTCCTACAATGAGCAGTTCTTC	CASSRSGLAGGPSYNEQFF
few	TRBV20-1	TRBD2	TRBJ2-3	TGCAGTGCTCCCAGACTAGCGGGAAACACAGATACGCAGTATTTT	CSAPRLAGNTDTQYF
many	TRBV6-1	-	TRBJ2-1	TGTGCCAGCGGCCCCAGGAGCTCCTACAATGAGCAGTTCTTC	CASGPRSSYNEQFF
many	TRBV20-1	TRBD2	TRBJ2-1	TGCAGTGCTAGATCCGGGACTAGCGGGAGAGGAGAGCAGTTCTTC	CSARSGTSGRGEQFF
-	TRBV12-3/TRBV12-4	-	TRBJ2-6	TGTGCCAGCCTCCCCAGAGTCTCTGGGGCCAACGTCCTGACTTTC	CASLPRVSGANVLTF
-	TRBV4-1	-	TRBJ1-3	TGCGCCAGCAGCCAAGACCCGGAGGCCAGGGTCAGCTCTGGAAACACCATATATTTT	CASSQDPEARVSSGNTIYF
many	TRBV5-1	-	TRBJ2-2	TGCGCCAGCAGAAGTCCTACGGTCACCGGGGAGCTGTTTTTT	CASRSPTVTGELFF
-	TRBV30	-	TRBJ2-5	TGTGCCTGGAGTGACGGGCTCGGTGCGGAGACCCAGTACTTC	CAWSDGLGAETQYF
many	TRBV20-1	TRBD1	TRBJ2-7	TGCAGTGCAACGGGACAGGGGACCTACGAGCAGTACTTC	CSATGQGTYEQYF
many	TRBV5-1	-	TRBJ2-7	TGCGCCAGCAGCTTGGCCCTTGGAGGTAGTGACTACGAGCAGTACTTC	CASSLALGGSDYEQYF
many	TRBV10-3	-	TRBJ2-1	TGTGCCATCAGTGAGCCCGGTAACAATGAGCAGTTCTTC	CAISEPGNNEQFF
few	TRBV7-9	-	TRBJ2-2	TGTGCCAGCACATTTCCTACCGGGGAGCTGTTTTTT	CASTFPTGELFF
-	TRBV20-1	TRBD2	TRBJ2-7	TGCAGTGCTAGAGATAACCCGGGAGGTGGCTACGAGCAGTACTTC	CSARDNPGGGYEQYF
many	TRBV7-9	TRBD2	TRBJ2-1	TGTGCCAGCAGCTTAGGGGGGACTAGCGGGAGGGCCGACAATGAGCAGTTCTTC	CASSLGGTSGRADNEQFF
many	TRBV30	-	TRBJ2-2	TGTGCCTGGAGCGTGGAAGGGGAGCTGTTTTTT	CAWSVEGELFF
many	TRBV3-1	-	TRBJ1-2	TGTGCCAGCAGCTCAGAAGAGGTAATCTATGGCTACACCTTC	CASSSEEVIYGYTF
many	TRBV5-1	-	TRBJ2-1	TGCGCCAGCAGCTGGAGGTCGAGTGAGCAGTTCTTC	CASSWRSSEQFF
few	TRBV29-1	-	TRBJ2-2	TGCAGCGCCACGAACCCGAGGCGGGATATCACCGGGGAGCTGTTTTTT	CSATNPRRDITGELFF
many	TRBV12-3/TRBV12-4	-	TRBJ2-2	TGTGCCAGCAGCCCTAGGGAAACAGGAGAGCTGTTTTTT	CASSPRETGELFF
few	TRBV24-1	TRBD1	TRBJ2-1	TGTGCCACCAGTGATTTTTGGGACAGGGTCCCCCGTTACAATGAGCAGTTCTTC	CATSDFWDRVPRYNEQFF
-	TRBV7-8	TRBD2	TRBJ2-3	TGTGCCAGCAGCTTGGCCCCGGGACTAGCGGGACGCACAGATACGCAGTATTTT	CASSLAPGLAGRTDTQYF
few	TRBV6-1	-	TRBJ2-3	TGTGCCAGCAGTCCTCGGTCCTCTTCAGATACGCAGTATTTT	CASSPRSSSDTQYF
many	TRBV9	-	TRBJ2-3	TGTGCCAGCAGCGATTGGTCGGGAGACGGAGATACGCAGTATTTT	CASSDWSGDGDTQYF
many	TRBV20-1	TRBD2	TRBJ2-7	TGCAGTGGGAGGGCGGGAGAGTCCTACGAGCAGTACTTC	CSGRAGESYEQYF
-	TRBV11-2	TRBD2	TRBJ2-1	TGTGCCAGCAGCTTCGGGACTAGTGGGAGGGATGAGCAGTTCTTC	CASSFGTSGRDEQFF
-	TRBV29-1	-	TRBJ2-1	TGCAGCGTTGTACCGGGACAACTTGTTAATGAGCAGTTCTTC	CSVVPGQLVNEQFF
-	TRBV6-1	TRBD1	TRBJ1-2	TGTGCCAGCAGCATTCGACAGGGGAAGCACGGCTACACCTTC	CASSIRQGKHGYTF
many	TRBV4-1	-	TRBJ2-1	TGCGCCAGCAGCCAAGAATCGGGCCGGCGGGGCACCGGATACAATGAGCAGTTCTTC	CASSQESGRRGTGYNEQFF
few	TRBV4-1	-	TRBJ2-3	TGCGCCAGCGACAGGCCGGGGGATACGCAGTATTTT	CASDRPGDTQYF
-	TRBV4-1	-	TRBJ1-4	TGCGCCAGCAGCCAAGCCCGGGGAGCTGGTGGAACTAATGAAAAACTGTTTTTT	CASSQARGAGGTNEKLFF
many	TRBV2	TRBD2	TRBJ2-1	TGTGCCAGCAGTAAAAGTGCGGGACTAGCGTATTACAATGAGCAGTTCTTC	CASSKSAGLAYYNEQFF
few	TRBV28	-	TRBJ2-6	TGTGCCAGCAGTTTCCCCTTCAGGGGAGCTGGGGCCAACGTCCTGACTTTC	CASSFPFRGAGANVLTF
few	TRBV28	-	TRBJ1-2	TGTGCCAGCAGTTTATTCAGGTTGAGTAACTATGGCTACACCTTC	CASSLFRLSNYGYTF